The clone carrying this TCR beta chain was seen a single time. Its antigen is as yet unknown. The sample belongs to a study of T cell responses to AZD1222 COVID-19 vaccine. Study outcomes and limitations: Just a handful of AZD1222 recipients tested seropositive at baseline.

Germline loops: CDR1 SGHTS, CDR2 YDEGEE. V gave up 2 bases and J gave up 4 bases; unmatched junction bases: 3. There are 14 residues in the CDR3. The protocol was immunoSEQ multiplex PCR, while the TCRdb copy is restricted to in-frame clones and leaves out a portion. In the table there are about 56,000 clones, roughly 86% of which are singletons. V usage is TRBV5-8 and J usage is TRBJ2-7; TRBD1 agrees at 10 bases. The source is an adult in good health. The material was peripheral blood, obtained on day 0 of AZD1222 vaccination. CDR3 amino acids: CASSFGTGEYEQYF. CDR3 DNA: TGTGCCAGCAGCTTCGGGACAGGGGAGTACGAGCAGTACTTC.